Listed below are T cell receptor beta chains from one sample, sequenced in a study of T cells in Graves' hyperthyroidism and ophthalmopathy. TCRdb recomputed calls from the multiplex PCR reads with MiXCR, one row per CDR3 protein. The table has more than 300,000 distinct CDR3 sequences, more than 11% seen once. The sequenced material came from blood. These receptors were obtained from a young woman with Graves' hyperthyroidism. CDR3s leave out the opening cysteine and the closing phenylalanine or tryptophan.

TRBV2	TRBJ2-7	ASSFNYEQY
TRBV6-1	TRBJ2-3	ASSRGFGDTQY
TRBV27	TRBJ2-2	ASNPVLAPTGELF
TRBV11-3	TRBJ2-3	ASSLDGGARFRY
TRBV19	TRBJ1-5	ASLSWDRANQPQH
TRBV19	TRBJ2-7	ASSIGLAYEQY
TRBV6-1	TRBJ1-1	ASRVVRGTEAF
TRBV14	TRBJ1-6	ASSHDENLGISPLH
TRBV20-1	TRBJ2-1	SARAWLAGGPEQF
TRBV29-1	TRBJ2-3	SVGTGGLTDTQY
TRBV6-1	TRBJ1-1	ASRLSETPITEAF
TRBV28	TRBJ2-2	ASGAPGGSNTGELF
TRBV3-1	TRBJ2-2	ASSQNGQGAGGELF
TRBV7-2	TRBJ1-6	ASSLDTGANSPLH
TRBV7-8	TRBJ2-1	ASSLPGTGNNEQF
TRBV9	TRBJ1-2	ASSKGGSNYGYT
TRBV4-2	TRBJ2-5	ASSQDEGRETQY
TRBV20-1	TRBJ2-7	SARDRTSRNYEQY
TRBV6-2/TRBV6-3	TRBJ2-3	ASSYLTRKSTDTQY
TRBV7-2	TRBJ2-3	ATSGPGGSLDTQY
TRBV6-2/TRBV6-3	TRBJ2-7	ASRKTGRGDYEQY
TRBV6-1	TRBJ2-1	ASRAVGQGVVNEQF
TRBV7-2	TRBJ2-7	ASSSLRLAGGEQY
TRBV12-3/TRBV12-4	TRBJ2-5	ASSPRRGWETQH
TRBV7-2	TRBJ2-7	ASSARLYEQY
TRBV28	TRBJ2-7	VSVDSLSYEQY
TRBV15	TRBJ2-5	ATSRVYADPGTQY
TRBV11-2	TRBJ2-3	ASSLDRLGDTQY
TRBV28	TRBJ2-7	ATGTSGSYEQY
TRBV12-3/TRBV12-4	TRBJ2-1	ASTVGGGTTNEQF
TRBV7-2	TRBJ2-3	ASSLGALGTQY
TRBV20-1	TRBJ2-1	SVETRGGNEQF
TRBV2	TRBJ2-7	ASIAGVDEQY
TRBV11-2	TRBJ2-3	ASSPPAPSTDTQY
TRBV28	TRBJ1-3	ASSSQRDGNTIY
TRBV7-2	TRBJ2-1	ASSLEIRRSRSYNEQF
TRBV6-1	TRBJ1-1	ATREGIHAEAF
TRBV11-2	TRBJ2-1	ASSLVGGREQF
TRBV28	TRBJ2-3	ASSNYPTSDTDTQY
TRBV7-2	TRBJ2-7	ASSLRRQTSYEQY
TRBV9	TRBJ2-3	ASNTQATDTQY
TRBV11-2	TRBJ2-2	ASSHNTGAGELF
TRBV7-2	TRBJ1-6	ASSPMGWDNSPLH
TRBV7-2	TRBJ2-7	ASSLGPVSYEQY
TRBV7-2	TRBJ2-5	ASSSRQGTGQY
TRBV7-8	TRBJ1-4	ASSLNFIGGRKEKLF
TRBV15	TRBJ2-3	ATSRDLTSTDTQY
TRBV2	TRBJ1-6	ASRGQLNSPLH
TRBV20-1	TRBJ2-3	SAMVAVTSPDTQY
TRBV28	TRBJ1-2	ASRTPDRVRNGYT